The 26 T cell receptor beta chains presented below share a single source sample, sequenced in a study of shared clonotypes between healthy human individuals. Profiling relied on immunoSEQ multiplex PCR, and the TCRdb table lists in-frame clones only, not all of them. The table has approximately 1.5 million clones, around 98% seen once. Sequenced material: naive CD4+ T cells sorted from blood. Subset described: CD45RA+ positively selected. These TCRs come from a young man in good health.

This clone appeared once. V is TRBV18 and J is TRBJ2-1; no clear D gene. Germline V lookup: CDR1 KGHSH, CDR2 LQKENI. This CDR3 has 15 residues. Trimming pared 3 bases from V and 1 base from J, leaving 10 bases between. CDR3 amino acids: CASSPTTESYNEQFF. The CDR3 bases are TGTGCCAGCTCACCTACGACTGAATCCTACAATGAGCAGTTCTTC.

This clone showed up just once. The chain recombines TRBV5-6 with TRBJ2-7, with 9 positions matching TRBD1. The V gene end was trimmed by 4 bases and the J gene end by 7 bases; junction bases not matched to a gene: 15. This CDR3 contains 16 residues. Germline loops: CDR1 SGHDT, CDR2 YYEEEE. The DNA of the CDR3 is TGTGCCAGCAGCCAGAGAGCACAGGGGGCGGGTAGGGAGCAGTACTTC. Translating it yields CASSQRAQGAGREQYF.

The V call is TRBV18, the J call TRBJ2-1; the match to TRBD1 covers 8 bases. V gave up 4 bases and J gave up 0 bases; unmatched junction bases: 14. The germline V gene has CDR1 KGHSH and CDR2 LQKENI. The CDR3 loop spans 19 amino acids. The CDR3 here is CASSHTSGTGLSSYNEQFF. In DNA, the CDR3 is TGTGCCAGCTCACACACCTCCGGGACAGGTCTTAGCTCCTACAATGAGCAGTTCTTC. The whole variable domain, filled in from reference TRBV18 and TRBJ2-1, reads NAGVMQNPRHLVRRRGQEARLRCSPMKGHSHVYWYRQLPEEGLKFMVYLQKENIIDESGMPKERFSAEFPKEGPSILRIQQVVRGDSAAYFCASSHTSGTGLSSYNEQFFGPGTRLTVL.

The chain recombines TRBV18 with TRBJ2-7; 8 nucleotides match TRBD1. V was pared by 0 bases and J by 3 bases, with 4 bases of the junction left unmatched. CDR1 and CDR2 from the germline V gene are KGHSH and LQKENI. The CDR3 runs 15 residues. In DNA, the CDR3 is TGTGCCAGCTCACCACCTCAGGGGGCAGGCTACGAGCAGTACTTC. The encoded protein is CASSPPQGAGYEQYF.

The rearrangement uses TRBV9 and TRBJ2-3; 9 bases align to TRBD2. Germline CDR1 is SGDLS and CDR2 is YYNGEE. V shed 4 bases, J shed 3 bases, and the junction held 3 bases outside the gene matches. There are 14 residues in the CDR3. The CDR3 region is CASSNSGRTDTQYF. In DNA form, the CDR3 reads TGTGCCAGCAGCAATAGCGGGAGAACAGATACGCAGTATTTT.

The chain employs TRBV11-2 and TRBJ1-2, with D possibly being TRBD1 (5 bases). Germline V gives CDR1 SGHAT, CDR2 FQNNGV. The CDR3 extends over 17 amino acids. Trimming cost V 0 bases and J 2 bases, with 16 bases left between them. This CDR3 is CASSLDLGRANNYGYTF. CDR3 sequence (DNA): TGTGCCAGCAGCTTAGATCTGGGCAGGGCAAACAACTATGGCTACACCTTC.

Only one count was recorded for this clone. Other nucleotide sequences in the sample specify the same CDR3. This rearrangement joins TRBV28 to TRBJ2-2; unclear D gene. The CDR3 has 14 residues. Germline loops: CDR1 MDHEN, CDR2 SYDVKM. V lost 4 bases, J lost 0 bases, and 6 bases lay in between. The CDR3 reads CASSYSTNTGELFF. CDR3 nucleotides: TGTGCCAGCAGTTACAGCACGAACACCGGGGAGCTGTTTTTT. The full variable domain, with the rest looked up from reference TRBV28 and TRBJ2-2, is DVKVTQSSRYLVKRTGEKVFLECVQDMDHENMFWYRQDPGLGLRLIYFSYDVKMKEKGDIPEGYSVSREKKERFSLILESASTNQTSMYLCASSYSTNTGELFFGEGSRLTVL.

The chain employs TRBV27 and TRBJ2-3; 11 bases fit TRBD2. V lost 6 bases, J lost 8 bases, and 7 bases stayed unmatched. CDR1 is MNHEY, CDR2 SMNVEV, per germline (reference sequence). The CDR3 has 14 amino acids. CDR3 region: CASSRLAGIGTQYF. The CDR3 region has the DNA TGTGCCAGCAGCAGACTAGCGGGAATTGGTACGCAGTATTTT.

This clone was seen only once. The chain combines TRBV6-5 with TRBJ1-1; D remains ambiguous. With 1 base removed from V and 0 bases from J, the gap between germline ends came to 9 bases. Germline V lookup: CDR1 MNHEY, CDR2 SVGAGI. The CDR3 runs 15 residues. This CDR3 reads CASSYFLGVNTEAFF. CDR3 DNA sequence: TGTGCCAGCAGTTACTTTCTGGGCGTGAACACTGAAGCTTTCTTT.

The V and J genes are TRBV5-1 and TRBJ1-1; D may be TRBD1 (6 bases). Looked up from germline, CDR1 is SGHRS and CDR2 is YFSETQ. V lost 7 bases to trimming and J lost 1 base, with 14 bases between them. The length of the CDR3 is 14 residues. The CDR3 DNA sequence: TGCGCCAGCCTCGGACAGTCTGGGAACACTGAAGCTTTCTTT. Its protein product is CASLGQSGNTEAFF.

The table lists this clone with a count of one. This chain connects TRBV27 to TRBJ2-5; tentatively, D is TRBD1 (5 bases). V dropped 0 bases and J dropped 4 bases, with 12 bases sitting between them. This CDR3 spans 15 amino acids. Germline CDR1 reads MNHEY; CDR2 reads SMNVEV (reference sequence). CDR3 nucleotides: TGTGCCAGCAGTTTATCGTCGAGACAGAGAGAGACCCAGTACTTC. Translating gives CASSLSSRQRETQYF.

The genes are TRBV28 and TRBJ2-5; 9 bases match TRBD2. Germline V gene sequence: CDR1 MDHEN, CDR2 SYDVKM. Losses at the gene ends were 5 bases for V and 5 bases for J; bases not matched to a gene: 9. The CDR3 sequence is 15 residues long. The CDR3 DNA reads as TGTGCCAGCAGTGATAGCGGGAGCCGGTGGGAGACCCAGTACTTC. This translates into CASSDSGSRWETQYF.

This sequence joins TRBV6-6 and TRBJ1-3; D is possibly TRBD1 (6 bases). The CDR3 contains 16 residues. From germline, CDR1 is MNHNY and CDR2 SVGAGI (reference sequence). Between the trimmed V and J ends, which lost 7 bases and 0 bases, there was a span of 16 bases. The DNA for the CDR3 is TGTGCCAGCATCCCAGGGGACCTCTACTCTGGAAACACCATATATTTT. Protein: CASIPGDLYSGNTIYF.

This chain uses TRBV4-1 with TRBJ2-2, with 13 bases matching TRBD2. This CDR3 spans 19 amino acids. CDR1 is MGHRA and CDR2 is YSYEKL in the germline V gene. J was trimmed by 0 bases and V by 2 bases; bases with no gene match: 6. This CDR3 reads CASSQTGLAGHTNTGELFF. For the CDR3, the DNA is TGCGCCAGCAGCCAAACGGGACTAGCGGGACACACGAACACCGGGGAGCTGTTTTTT.

The chain couples TRBV7-3 to TRBJ2-2; TRBD2 matches at 13 bases. The ends lost 5 bases at V and 2 bases at J; junction bases unmatched: 2. This CDR3 region has 16 residues. The germline V gene encodes CDR1 SGHTA and CDR2 FQGTGA. Here the CDR3 reads CASSPGLAGNTGELFF. The CDR3 nucleotides are TGTGCCAGCAGCCCGGGACTAGCGGGAAACACCGGGGAGCTGTTTTTT.

V usage is TRBV9 and J usage is TRBJ2-7; 7 bases match TRBD1. Germline loops: CDR1 SGDLS, CDR2 YYNGEE. V was pared by 4 bases and J by 3 bases, with 7 bases of the junction left unmatched. The CDR3 totals 14 residues. The CDR3 reads CASSLTGTDYEQYF. The CDR3 DNA is TGTGCCAGCAGCCTAACAGGGACAGACTACGAGCAGTACTTC.

Worth noting for this clone: Other DNA variants within this sample encode the same CDR3. V and J are TRBV5-1 and TRBJ2-3; the D gene is possibly TRBD2 (5 bases). The CDR3 runs to 13 residues. Germline loops: CDR1 SGHRS, CDR2 YFSETQ. V shed 2 bases and J shed 2 bases, with 6 bases lying between them. The CDR3 DNA sequence: TGCGCCAGCAGCTTCCGGGACACAGATACGCAGTATTTT. Translated, it gives CASSFRDTDTQYF. Full variable domain (remainder filled in from reference TRBV5-1 and TRBJ2-3): KAGVTQTPRYLIKTRGQQVTLSCSPISGHRSVSWYQQTPGQGLQFLFEYFSETQRNKGNFPGRFSGRQFSNSRSEMNVSTLELGDSALYLCASSFRDTDTQYFGPGTRLTVL.

The rearrangement uses TRBV25-1 and TRBJ2-3; weak D call: TRBD2 (6 bases). V dropped 3 bases and J dropped 4 bases, with 20 bases sitting between them. CDR1 MGHDK and CDR2 SYGVNS come from the germline V gene. The CDR3 loop spans 17 amino acids. The CDR3 region has the DNA TGTGCCAGCAGTGACATGACGACTAGAGTTTTGTCAGATACGCAGTATTTT. Translated, it gives CASSDMTTRVLSDTQYF. Full variable domain (rest looked up from reference TRBV25-1 and TRBJ2-3): EADIYQTPRYLVIGTGKKITLECSQTMGHDKMYWYQQDPGMELHLIHYSYGVNSTEKGDLSSESTVSRIRTEHFPLTLESARPSHTSQYLCASSDMTTRVLSDTQYFGPGTRLTVL.

V is TRBV27 and J is TRBJ2-7, with 10 bases fitting TRBD1. V lost 5 bases, J lost 1 base, and 8 bases stayed unmatched. Germline assignment: CDR1 MNHEY and CDR2 SMNVEV (reference sequence). CDR3 size: 16 residues. As DNA, the CDR3 is TGTGCCAGCAGTGTCGCCGGGACAGGGGTTTCCTACGAGCAGTACTTC. Translating gives CASSVAGTGVSYEQYF.

A single count supports this clone. This chain connects TRBV28 to TRBJ1-2, with D unresolved. The germline gives CDR1 MDHEN, CDR2 SYDVKM. This CDR3 is built from 19 residues. The V gene lost 5 bases and the J gene lost 5 bases, with 30 bases spanning the gap. CDR3 residues: CASSRPHYLQLSRVYGYTF. As DNA, the CDR3 is TGTGCCAGCAGTCGCCCCCATTACCTACAGTTAAGTAGGGTGTATGGCTACACCTTC.

The chain couples TRBV7-9 to TRBJ1-5, with TRBD1 identical over 9 bases. J was trimmed by 9 bases and V by 4 bases; bases with no gene match: 13. Germline V lookup: CDR1 SEHNR, CDR2 FQNEAQ (reference sequence). This CDR3 is built from 16 residues. CDR3 amino acids: CASSSYTGTGPRPQHF. CDR3 bases: TGTGCCAGCAGCTCCTACACCGGGACAGGGCCCAGGCCCCAGCATTTT.

The chain employs TRBV18 and TRBJ2-5, with D hard to call. Looked up from germline, CDR1 is KGHSH and CDR2 is LQKENI. The CDR3 is 16 amino acids. Trimming removed 2 bases from V and 4 bases from J, with 17 bases in between. The CDR3: CASSPVQSSMGETQYF. Written as DNA, the CDR3 is TGTGCCAGCTCACCAGTACAGTCATCAATGGGAGAGACCCAGTACTTC.

The chain recombines TRBV5-1 with TRBJ2-7; D is possibly TRBD1 or TRBD2 (6 bases each). V dropped 4 bases and J dropped 5 bases, with 22 bases sitting between them. CDR1 SGHRS and CDR2 YFSETQ come from the germline V gene. CDR3 length: 16 residues. CDR3 amino acids: CASSPMGGQGLNEQYF. DNA of the CDR3: TGCGCCAGCAGCCCAATGGGGGGCCAGGGGCTTAACGAGCAGTACTTC.

The chain is built from TRBV6-1 and TRBJ2-7; no definite D call. The CDR3 consists of 13 residues. Trimming pared 4 bases from V and 4 bases from J, leaving 11 bases between. In germline, CDR1 is MNHNS, CDR2 SASEGT. The CDR3: CASSAPRGYEQYF. CDR3 in DNA: TGTGCCAGCAGTGCCCCGAGAGGTTACGAGCAGTACTTC.

The chain uses TRBV5-1 and TRBJ2-1; 8 positions match TRBD2. Germline V CDR1 and CDR2: SGHRS, YFSETQ. The ends lost 4 bases at V and 8 bases at J; junction bases unmatched: 8. CDR3 length: 14 residues. The CDR3 here is CASSESAGVYEQFF. For the CDR3, the DNA is TGCGCCAGCAGCGAGTCAGCGGGAGTATATGAGCAGTTCTTC.

V and J are TRBV30 and TRBJ2-7; maybe TRBD1 (5 bases). V was shortened by 0 bases and J by 4 bases, with 16 bases between the two germline ends. CDR3 size: 15 residues. From germline, CDR1 is GTSNPN and CDR2 SVGIG (reference sequence). The CDR3 coding sequence is TGTGCCTGGAGTGTACGTGGGGCTAGTAGTTACGAGCAGTACTTC. Its translation: CAWSVRGASSYEQYF.